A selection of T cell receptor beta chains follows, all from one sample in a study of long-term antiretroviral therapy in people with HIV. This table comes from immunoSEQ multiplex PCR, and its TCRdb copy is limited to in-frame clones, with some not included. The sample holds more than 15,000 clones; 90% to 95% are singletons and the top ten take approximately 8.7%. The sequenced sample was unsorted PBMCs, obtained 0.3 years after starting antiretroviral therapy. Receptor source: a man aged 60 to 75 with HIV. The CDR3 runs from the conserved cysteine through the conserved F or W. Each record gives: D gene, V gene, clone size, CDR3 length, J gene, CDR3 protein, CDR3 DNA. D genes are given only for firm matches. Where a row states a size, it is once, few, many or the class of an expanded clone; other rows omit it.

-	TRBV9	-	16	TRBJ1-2	CASSPITQGGGYGYTF	TGTGCCAGCAGCCCCATAACACAGGGTGGGGGCTATGGCTACACCTTC
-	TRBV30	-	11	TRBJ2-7	CAWSVARVEYF	TGTGCCTGGAGTGTAGCCAGGGTTGAGTACTTC
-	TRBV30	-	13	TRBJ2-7	CACVSGSGVEQYF	TGTGCCTGTGTCTCAGGGTCGGGCGTCGAGCAGTACTTC
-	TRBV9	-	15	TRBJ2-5	CASSVASLEGETQYF	TGTGCCAGCAGCGTAGCTAGCTTGGAGGGAGAGACCCAGTACTTC
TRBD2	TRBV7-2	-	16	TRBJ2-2	CASSSLGLANTGELFF	TGTGCCAGCAGCTCCCTCGGACTAGCGAACACCGGGGAGCTGTTTTTT
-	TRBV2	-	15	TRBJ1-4	CASSETRPTNEKLFF	TGTGCCAGCAGTGAGACACGACCAACTAATGAAAAACTGTTTTTT
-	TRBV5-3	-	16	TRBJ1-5	CARSLNRGYGNQPQHF	TGTGCCAGAAGCTTAAACCGGGGGTACGGCAATCAGCCCCAGCATTTT
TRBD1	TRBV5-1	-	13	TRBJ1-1	CASSRDRDTEAFF	TGCGCCAGCAGCCGAGACAGGGACACTGAAGCTTTCTTT
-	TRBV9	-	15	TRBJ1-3	CASSLGHNSGNTIYF	TGTGCCAGCAGCTTGGGCCACAACTCTGGAAACACCATATATTTT
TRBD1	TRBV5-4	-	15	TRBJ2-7	CASTSTGSFYGEQYF	TGTGCCAGCACGTCGACAGGGAGCTTTTATGGCGAGCAGTACTTC
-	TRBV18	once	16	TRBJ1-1	CASSPLLTGTNTEAFF	TGTGCCAGCTCACCACTTTTAACAGGGACGAACACTGAAGCTTTCTTT
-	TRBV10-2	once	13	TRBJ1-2	CASSPTSNYGYTF	TGCGCCAGCAGCCCAACTTCTAACTATGGCTACACCTTC
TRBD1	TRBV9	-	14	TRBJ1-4	CASSQQGGNEKLFF	TGTGCCAGCAGCCAACAGGGGGGGAATGAAAAACTGTTTTTT
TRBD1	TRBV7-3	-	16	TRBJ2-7	CASSPSPGQGSYEQYF	TGTGCCAGCAGCCCAAGCCCGGGACAGGGGTCGTACGAGCAGTACTTC
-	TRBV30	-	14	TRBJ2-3	CAWSVGQVTDTQYF	TGTGCCTGGAGTGTAGGGCAGGTCACAGATACGCAGTATTTT
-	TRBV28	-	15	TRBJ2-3	CASSLPLGDADTQYF	TGTGCCAGCAGTTTACCATTAGGGGATGCAGATACGCAGTATTTT
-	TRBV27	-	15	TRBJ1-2	CASSFSGIGYYGYTF	TGTGCCAGCAGTTTTTCAGGGATTGGGTACTATGGCTACACCTTC
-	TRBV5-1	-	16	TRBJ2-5	CASSFAGSQVGETQYF	TGCGCCAGCAGCTTTGCGGGGTCACAGGTGGGAGAGACCCAGTACTTC
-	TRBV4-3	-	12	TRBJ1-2	CASSQANYGYTF	TGCGCCAGCAGCCAAGCTAATTATGGCTACACCTTC
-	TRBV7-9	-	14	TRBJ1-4	CASSPTGPNEKLFF	TGTGCCAGCAGCCCAACAGGGCCTAATGAAAAACTGTTTTTT
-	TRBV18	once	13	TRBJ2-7	CASSPDNSYEQYF	TGTGCCAGCTCACCGGACAACTCCTACGAGCAGTACTTC
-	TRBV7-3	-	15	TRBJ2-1	CASSLAGSSYNEQFF	TGTGCCAGCAGCTTAGCCGGAAGCTCCTACAATGAGCAGTTCTTC
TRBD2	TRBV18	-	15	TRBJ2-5	CASSRGLAGQETQYF	TGTGCCAGCTCACGGGGACTAGCGGGGCAAGAGACCCAGTACTTC
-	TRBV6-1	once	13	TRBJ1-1	CASSEAQGREAFF	TGTGCCAGCAGTGAAGCGCAGGGACGTGAAGCTTTCTTT
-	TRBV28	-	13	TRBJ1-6	CASRNGYNSPLHF	TGTGCCAGCAGAAACGGGTATAATTCACCCCTCCACTTT
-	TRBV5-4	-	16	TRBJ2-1	CASSPMRANSYNEQFF	TGTGCCAGCAGCCCCATGCGGGCTAACTCCTACAATGAGCAGTTCTTC
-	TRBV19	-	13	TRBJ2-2	CASRGTIGGELFF	TGTGCCAGTAGGGGGACAATCGGCGGGGAGCTGTTTTTT
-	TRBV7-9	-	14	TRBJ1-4	CASSLLWAGEKLFF	TGTGCCAGCAGCCTCCTCTGGGCGGGTGAAAAACTGTTTTTT
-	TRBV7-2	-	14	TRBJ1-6	CASSTGGFNSPLHF	TGTGCCAGCAGCACGGGAGGCTTTAATTCACCCCTCCACTTT
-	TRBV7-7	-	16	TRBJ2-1	CASSPLSGSPSGEQFF	TGTGCTAGCAGCCCTCTATCCGGGTCCCCCTCGGGTGAGCAGTTCTTC
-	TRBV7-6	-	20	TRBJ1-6	CASSLAFRARGSRSPITLHF	TGTGCCAGCAGCTTAGCGTTCAGGGCCCGAGGATCGAGAAGCCCCATCACCCTCCACTTT
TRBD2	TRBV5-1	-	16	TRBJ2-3	CASGLRSGRAGDTQYF	TGCGCCAGCGGGCTTCGGAGCGGGAGGGCCGGGGATACGCAGTATTTT
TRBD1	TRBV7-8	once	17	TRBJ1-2	CASSPLGGTGENYGYTF	TGTGCCAGCAGCCCGCTAGGGGGGACAGGGGAGAACTATGGCTACACCTTC
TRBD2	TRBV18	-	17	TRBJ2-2	CASSPEMTSRPSGELFF	TGTGCCAGCTCACCGGAGATGACTAGCCGGCCTTCCGGGGAGCTGTTTTTT
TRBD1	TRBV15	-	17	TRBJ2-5	CATSRVRQGAFQETQYF	TGTGCCACCAGCAGAGTAAGGCAGGGGGCCTTCCAAGAGACCCAGTACTTC
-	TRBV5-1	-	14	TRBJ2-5	CASSKGGSQETQYF	TGCGCCAGCAGCAAAGGGGGGTCCCAAGAGACCCAGTACTTC
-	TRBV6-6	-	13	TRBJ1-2	CASSYSDASGYTF	TGTGCCAGCAGTTACTCGGACGCCTCTGGCTACACCTTC
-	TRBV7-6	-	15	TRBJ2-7	CASSPRGGGTYEQYF	TGTGCCAGCAGCCCTCGGGGTGGGGGCACCTACGAGCAGTACTTC
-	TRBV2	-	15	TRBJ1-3	CATTTGGSRGNTIYF	TGTGCCACCACAACTGGAGGGAGTCGAGGAAACACCATATATTTT
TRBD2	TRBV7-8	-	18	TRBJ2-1	CASSLTGLATGWINEQFF	TGTGCCAGCAGCTTAACCGGACTAGCGACCGGCTGGATCAATGAGCAGTTCTTC
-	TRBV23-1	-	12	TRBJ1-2	CASSHRLEGYTF	TGCGCCAGCAGTCACCGACTCGAGGGCTACACCTTC
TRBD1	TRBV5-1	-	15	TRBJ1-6	CASSLAGQGYSPLHF	TGCGCCAGCAGCTTGGCCGGACAGGGGTACTCACCCCTCCACTTT
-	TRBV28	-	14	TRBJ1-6	CASTPDIGNSPLHF	TGTGCCAGCACCCCCGACATAGGGAATTCACCCCTCCACTTT
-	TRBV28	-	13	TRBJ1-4	CASSPLVLEKLFF	TGTGCCAGCAGTCCCCTGGTCCTGGAAAAACTGTTTTTT
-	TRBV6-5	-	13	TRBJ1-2	CASSSSTGRGYTF	TGTGCCAGCAGTTCCTCAACAGGACGTGGCTACACCTTC
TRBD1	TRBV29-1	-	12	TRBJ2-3	CSTGQGTDTQYF	TGCAGCACGGGACAGGGCACAGATACGCAGTATTTT
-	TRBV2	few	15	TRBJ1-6	CASSTSTGRRSPLHF	-
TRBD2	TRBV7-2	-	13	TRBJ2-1	CASSFSGGSEQFF	TGTGCCAGCAGCTTCAGCGGGGGGTCTGAGCAGTTCTTC
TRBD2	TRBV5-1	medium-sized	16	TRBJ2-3	CASSLGLAGSTDTQYF	TGCGCCAGCAGCTTGGGACTAGCGGGAAGCACAGATACGCAGTATTTT
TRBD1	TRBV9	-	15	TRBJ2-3	CASGWTGQRTDTQYF	TGTGCCAGCGGGTGGACAGGACAAAGGACAGATACGCAGTATTTT
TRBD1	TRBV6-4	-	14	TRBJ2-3	CASSRTGDTDTQYF	TGTGCCAGCTCACGGACAGGAGACACAGATACGCAGTATTTT
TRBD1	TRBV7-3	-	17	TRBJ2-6	CASSGDGTVAGANVLTF	TGTGCCAGCAGCGGAGACGGGACAGTCGCTGGGGCCAACGTCCTGACTTTC
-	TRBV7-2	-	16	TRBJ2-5	CASSPSGSLLIETQYF	TGTGCCAGCAGCCCAAGCGGGTCCCTCTTAATCGAGACCCAGTACTTC